Listed below are T cell receptor beta chains from one sample, sequenced in a study of beta chain features in type 1 diabetes. TCRdb's copy holds only in-frame clones and misses some; the assay was immunoSEQ multiplex PCR. The sample has around 300,000 clones, around 7.3% seen once; the top ten hold under 1.3%. The sequenced material came from central memory CD4+ T cells from blood. These receptors were obtained from a woman aged 18-35 years in good health. CDR3s include the opening cysteine and the closing phenylalanine or tryptophan. D genes are given only for firm matches. Some rows have no size entry. The others give once, few or many, or a class for an expanded clone.

j_gene	abundance	v_gene	d_gene	CDR3aa	CDR3nt
TRBJ2-5	-	TRBV5-1	TRBD1	CASSYGQAVRSGTQYF	TGCGCCAGCAGCTATGGACAGGCAGTCCGATCGGGGACCCAGTACTTC
TRBJ2-7	many	TRBV7-2	TRBD2	CASSLHSSGTGNEQYF	TGTGCCAGCAGCTTACACTCTAGCGGGACTGGGAACGAGCAGTACTTC
TRBJ2-1	-	TRBV5-6	TRBD1	CASSLEGQGYNEQFF	TGTGCCAGCAGCTTGGAGGGACAGGGCTACAATGAGCAGTTCTTC
TRBJ2-1	-	TRBV7-3	TRBD2	CASSLASGSSYNEQFF	TGTGCCAGCAGCCTAGCTAGCGGAAGCTCCTACAATGAGCAGTTCTTC
TRBJ2-5	few	TRBV10-3	TRBD1	CAISDSGGGQETQYF	TGTGCCATCAGCGACTCAGGGGGTGGGCAAGAGACCCAGTACTTC
TRBJ2-7	many	TRBV11-2	-	CASSLVDYEQYF	TGTGCCAGCAGCTTAGTTGACTACGAGCAGTACTTC
TRBJ2-7	-	TRBV5-1	-	CASSVGRISYEQYF	TGCGCCAGCAGCGTGGGACGGATCTCCTACGAGCAGTACTTC
TRBJ2-5	few	TRBV30	TRBD1	CAQDRGGETQYF	TGTGCTCAGGACAGGGGCGGAGAGACCCAGTACTTC
TRBJ2-7	-	TRBV13	TRBD1	CASSRRDRGGEQYF	TGTGCCAGCAGCCGACGGGACAGGGGGGGCGAGCAGTACTTC
TRBJ2-7	many	TRBV2	-	CASSLTYEQYF	TGTGCCAGCAGCCTGACCTACGAGCAGTACTTC
TRBJ1-6	few	TRBV2	-	CASNGQGHNSPLHF	TGTGCCAGCAACGGGCAGGGTCATAATTCACCCCTCCACTTT
TRBJ2-1	-	TRBV7-9	-	CASSLGAYMGEFF	TGTGCCAGCAGCTTAGGTGCCTACATGGGGGAGTTCTTC
TRBJ1-1	-	TRBV27	-	CASTGLRGTEAFF	TGTGCCAGCACGGGACTCAGAGGCACTGAAGCTTTCTTT
TRBJ2-3	few	TRBV4-2	-	CASSQDPLVDTQYF	TGTGCCAGCAGCCAAGATCCTCTTGTAGATACGCAGTATTTT
TRBJ1-3	few	TRBV7-7	-	CASSPIRSSGNTIYF	TGTGCCAGCAGCCCGATTAGGAGCTCTGGAAACACCATATATTTT
TRBJ1-5	-	TRBV5-6	-	CASSLERGPTNQPQHF	TGTGCCAGCAGCTTGGAAAGGGGCCCCACAAATCAGCCCCAGCATTTT
TRBJ2-1	many	TRBV7-2	-	CASSLTFSVGGFF	TGTGCCAGCAGCTTAACTTTTTCGGTGGGAGGGTTCTTC
TRBJ2-5	few	TRBV6-1	-	CASSRTGKETQYF	TGTGCCAGCAGTCGCACAGGAAAAGAGACCCAGTACTTC
TRBJ2-1	-	TRBV15	TRBD2	CATSRDPLAGQFF	TGTGCCACCAGCAGAGACCCACTAGCGGGGCAGTTCTTC
TRBJ2-5	-	TRBV5-6	TRBD1	CASSSGTGGGETQYF	TGTGCCAGCAGCTCAGGGACAGGGGGCGGGGAGACCCAGTACTTC
TRBJ2-5	-	TRBV27	-	CASSLGVWETQYF	TGTGCCAGCAGTTTGGGTGTCTGGGAGACCCAGTACTTC
TRBJ2-2	few	TRBV7-6	-	CASSFPASGTGELFF	TGTGCCAGCAGCTTTCCAGCATCGGGCACCGGGGAGCTGTTTTTT
TRBJ2-5	few	TRBV6-5	-	CASSYSGGAETQYF	TGTGCCAGCAGTTACTCGGGGGGAGCGGAGACCCAGTACTTC
TRBJ2-7	-	TRBV9	-	CASSWDSYEQYF	TGTGCCAGCAGTTGGGACTCCTACGAGCAGTACTTC
TRBJ2-2	few	TRBV19	TRBD1	CASSTPGQGVSGELFF	TGTGCCAGTAGTACCCCGGGACAGGGGGTTTCGGGGGAGCTGTTTTTT
TRBJ2-3	many	TRBV15	-	CATSRGRDTQYF	TGTGCCACCAGCCGAGGGCGAGATACGCAGTATTTT
TRBJ2-3	-	TRBV6-6	-	CASTLRAGDKTDTQYF	TGTGCCAGCACCTTAAGGGCAGGGGATAAGACAGATACGCAGTATTTT
TRBJ2-2	few	TRBV2	-	CASNEGFGELFF	TGTGCCAGCAACGAGGGTTTCGGGGAGCTGTTTTTT
TRBJ1-6	few	TRBV7-2	-	CASSLSRDQDSPLHF	TGTGCCAGCAGCTTATCCAGGGACCAGGATTCACCCCTCCACTTT
TRBJ2-7	-	TRBV11-3	-	CASSLERGFADEQYF	TGTGCCAGCAGCTTAGAAAGAGGGTTCGCCGACGAGCAGTACTTC
TRBJ1-1	-	TRBV18	-	CASSPSSGRTEAFF	TGTGCCAGCTCACCGTCGTCAGGGCGGACTGAAGCTTTCTTT
TRBJ2-2	-	TRBV12-5	-	CASAINTGTYAGELFF	TGTGCTAGTGCCATCAACACCGGGACCTATGCCGGGGAGCTGTTTTTT
TRBJ2-3	many	TRBV11-2	-	CASSLSWRDTQYF	TGTGCCAGCAGCTTGAGTTGGCGAGATACGCAGTATTTT
TRBJ2-1	few	TRBV7-6	-	CASSLTGPPGDEQFF	TGTGCCAGCAGCTTAACCGGGCCCCCCGGGGATGAGCAGTTCTTC
TRBJ1-1	-	TRBV19	-	CASSIGPGNTEAFF	TGTGCCAGTAGTATAGGGCCAGGAAACACTGAAGCTTTCTTT
TRBJ2-2	-	TRBV4-3	-	CASRSRRATNTGELFF	TGCGCCAGCAGGTCTAGACGGGCCACGAACACCGGGGAGCTGTTTTTT
TRBJ2-7	few	TRBV7-9	-	CASSSWGARGYEQYF	TGTGCCAGCAGCTCCTGGGGGGCGCGGGGCTACGAGCAGTACTTC
TRBJ2-3	-	TRBV27	-	CASGLTVSTDTQYF	TGTGCCAGCGGATTGACAGTGTCGACAGATACGCAGTATTTT
TRBJ1-4	-	TRBV2	-	CASSEGSGFGEKLFF	TGTGCCAGCAGTGAAGGATCGGGTTTCGGGGAAAAACTGTTTTTT
TRBJ1-4	many	TRBV5-1	-	CASSPLYRDDGLFF	TGCGCCAGCAGCCCGCTTTACAGGGACGATGGACTGTTTTTT
TRBJ2-5	few	TRBV29-1	TRBD1	CSVTGAIETQYF	TGCAGCGTGACAGGGGCAATAGAGACCCAGTACTTC
TRBJ2-2	-	TRBV7-9	-	CASSLEVGELFF	TGTGCCAGCAGCCTCGAGGTCGGGGAGCTGTTTTTT
TRBJ1-2	few	TRBV14	-	CASSQGRRLYGYTF	TGTGCCAGCAGCCAAGGTCGGAGACTCTATGGCTACACCTTC
TRBJ2-3	-	TRBV7-9	-	CASSVERSDTQYF	TGTGCCAGCAGCGTCGAAAGATCAGATACGCAGTATTTT
TRBJ2-1	few	TRBV29-1	-	CSGGISTGVSYNEQFF	TGCAGCGGGGGAATTTCGACAGGCGTCTCCTACAATGAGCAGTTCTTC
TRBJ2-1	-	TRBV5-5	TRBD2	CASSTSADSYNEQFF	TGTGCCAGCAGCACTAGCGCGGACTCCTACAATGAGCAGTTCTTC
TRBJ1-1	-	TRBV5-1	-	CASTRMGGGNTEAFF	TGCGCCAGCACCCGAATGGGAGGCGGGAACACTGAAGCTTTCTTT
TRBJ1-5	once	TRBV4-2	-	CASRPHMQVGGSNQPQHF	TGTGCCAGCAGGCCCCATATGCAGGTTGGAGGGAGCAATCAGCCCCAGCATTTT
TRBJ2-3	-	TRBV5-1	TRBD1	CASKGQGASSTDTQYF	TGCGCCAGCAAAGGACAGGGTGCCTCGAGCACAGATACGCAGTATTTT
TRBJ2-6	few	TRBV29-1	TRBD1	CSVGSGTGGPTGANVLTF	TGCAGCGTTGGATCCGGGACAGGGGGTCCGACTGGGGCCAACGTCCTGACTTTC
TRBJ1-1	few	TRBV20-1	-	CSARSWTEAFF	TGCAGTGCTAGGTCGTGGACTGAAGCTTTCTTT
TRBJ1-1	-	TRBV13	-	CASSPGLRSTEAFF	TGTGCCAGCAGCCCAGGACTACGGAGCACTGAAGCTTTCTTT
TRBJ1-2	few	TRBV5-4	-	CASSLDRVGYTF	TGTGCCAGCAGCTTGGACAGGGTCGGCTACACCTTC
TRBJ2-4	many	TRBV4-1	-	CASSHEPQGVRNIQYF	TGCGCCAGCAGCCACGAGCCCCAGGGAGTGCGGAACATTCAGTACTTC